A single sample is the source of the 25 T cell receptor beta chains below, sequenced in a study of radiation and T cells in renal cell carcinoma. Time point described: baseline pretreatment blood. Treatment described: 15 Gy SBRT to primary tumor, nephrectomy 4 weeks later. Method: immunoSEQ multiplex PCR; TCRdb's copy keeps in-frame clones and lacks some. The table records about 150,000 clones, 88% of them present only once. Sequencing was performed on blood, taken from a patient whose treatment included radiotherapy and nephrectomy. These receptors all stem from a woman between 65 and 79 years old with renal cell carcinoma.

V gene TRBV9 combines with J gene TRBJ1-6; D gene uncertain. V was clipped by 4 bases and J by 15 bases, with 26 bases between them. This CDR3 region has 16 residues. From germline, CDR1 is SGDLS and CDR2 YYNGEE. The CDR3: CASSRSAGELGPVLHF. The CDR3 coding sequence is TGTGCCAGCAGCCGTTCGGCCGGGGAATTGGGTCCGGTCCTCCACTTT.

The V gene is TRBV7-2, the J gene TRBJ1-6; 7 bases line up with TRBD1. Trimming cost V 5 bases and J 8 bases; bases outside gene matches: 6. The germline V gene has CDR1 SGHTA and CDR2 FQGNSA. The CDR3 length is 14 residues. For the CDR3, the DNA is TGTGCCAGCAGCCCTGGGCAGGGGGATTCACCCCTCCACTTT. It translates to CASSPGQGDSPLHF.

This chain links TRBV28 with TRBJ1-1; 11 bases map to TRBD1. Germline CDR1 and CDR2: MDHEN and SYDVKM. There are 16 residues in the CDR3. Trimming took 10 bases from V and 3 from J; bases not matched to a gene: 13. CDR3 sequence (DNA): TGTGCCACCTTCGCCGGGACAGGGGGATGGGACACTGAAGCTTTCTTT. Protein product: CATFAGTGGWDTEAFF.

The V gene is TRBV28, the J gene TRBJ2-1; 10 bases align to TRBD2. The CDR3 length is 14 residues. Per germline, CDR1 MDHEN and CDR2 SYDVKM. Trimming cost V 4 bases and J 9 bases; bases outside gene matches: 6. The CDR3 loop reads CASSSQRGGTEQFF. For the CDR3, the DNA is TGTGCCAGCAGTTCCCAGCGGGGGGGGACTGAGCAGTTCTTC.

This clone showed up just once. The CDR3: CASSEGGSTDTQYF. CDR3 in DNA: TGTGCCAGCAGTGAAGGGGGCAGCACAGATACGCAGTATTTT. The V call is TRBV25-1, the J call TRBJ2-3, with a tentative D call TRBD1 (6 bases). Trimming cost V 2 bases and J 0 bases, with 6 bases left between them. Germline-derived CDR1 and CDR2 are MGHDK and SYGVNS. This CDR3 is built from 14 residues.

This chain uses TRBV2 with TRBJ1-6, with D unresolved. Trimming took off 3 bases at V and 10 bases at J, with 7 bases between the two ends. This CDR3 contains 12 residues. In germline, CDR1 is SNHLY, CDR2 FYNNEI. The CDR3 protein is CASSDVLSPLHF. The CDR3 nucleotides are TGTGCCAGCAGTGATGTGCTATCACCCCTCCACTTT.

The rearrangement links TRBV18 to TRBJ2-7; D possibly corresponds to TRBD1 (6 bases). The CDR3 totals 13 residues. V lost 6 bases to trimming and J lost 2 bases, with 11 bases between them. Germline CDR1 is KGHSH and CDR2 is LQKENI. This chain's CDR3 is CASSRGGTYEQYF. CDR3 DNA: TGTGCCAGCTCCCGAGGGGGAACCTACGAGCAGTACTTC.

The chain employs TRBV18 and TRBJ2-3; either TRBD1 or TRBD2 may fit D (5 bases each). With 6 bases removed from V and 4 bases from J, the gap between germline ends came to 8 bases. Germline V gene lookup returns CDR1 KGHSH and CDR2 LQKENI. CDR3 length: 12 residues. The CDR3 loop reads CASSGEADTQYF. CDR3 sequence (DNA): TGTGCCAGCTCGGGGGAAGCAGATACGCAGTATTTT.

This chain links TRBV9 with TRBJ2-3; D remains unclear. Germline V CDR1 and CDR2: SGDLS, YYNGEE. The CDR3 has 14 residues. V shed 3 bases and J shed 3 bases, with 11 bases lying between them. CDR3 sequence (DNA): TGTGCCAGCAGCGCCTCCGATGGTACAGATACGCAGTATTTT. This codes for CASSASDGTDTQYF.

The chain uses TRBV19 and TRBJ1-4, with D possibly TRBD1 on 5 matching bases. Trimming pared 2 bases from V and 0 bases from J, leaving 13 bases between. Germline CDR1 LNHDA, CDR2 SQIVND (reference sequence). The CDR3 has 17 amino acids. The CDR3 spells CASSIRGRSPTNEKLFF. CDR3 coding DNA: TGTGCCAGTAGTATAAGGGGCCGGAGCCCAACTAATGAAAAACTGTTTTTT.

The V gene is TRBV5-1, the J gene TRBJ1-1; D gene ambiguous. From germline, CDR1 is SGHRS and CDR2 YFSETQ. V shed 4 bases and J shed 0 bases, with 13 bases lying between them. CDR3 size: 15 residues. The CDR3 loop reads CASSLLQNLNTEAFF. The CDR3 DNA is TGCGCCAGCAGCCTTTTACAGAACTTGAACACTGAAGCTTTCTTT.

Here the CDR3 DNA reads TGTGCCAGCTCCCCGGGCACCGGGGAGCTGTTTTTT. Protein product: CASSPGTGELFF. The chain uses TRBV18 and TRBJ2-2; D unresolved. The germline V gene encodes CDR1 KGHSH and CDR2 LQKENI. This CDR3 is built from 12 residues. Trimming pared 6 bases from V and 4 bases from J, leaving 6 bases between.

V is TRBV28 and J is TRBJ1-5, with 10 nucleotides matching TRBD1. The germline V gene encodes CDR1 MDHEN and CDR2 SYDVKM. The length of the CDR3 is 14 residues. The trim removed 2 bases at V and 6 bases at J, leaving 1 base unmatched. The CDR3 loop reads CASSLRQGAQPQHF. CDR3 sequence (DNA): TGTGCCAGCAGTTTACGACAGGGGGCTCAGCCCCAGCATTTT.

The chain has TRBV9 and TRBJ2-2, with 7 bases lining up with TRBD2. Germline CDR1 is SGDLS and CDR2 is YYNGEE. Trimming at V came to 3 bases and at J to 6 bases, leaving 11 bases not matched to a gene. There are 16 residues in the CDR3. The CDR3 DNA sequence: TGTGCCAGCAGCGGACAAATGCTGACTAGCCCCGGGGAGCTGTTTTTT. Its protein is CASSGQMLTSPGELFF. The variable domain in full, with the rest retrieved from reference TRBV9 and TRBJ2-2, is DSGVTQTPKHLITATGQRVTLRCSPRSGDLSVYWYQQSLDQGLQFLIQYYNGEERAKGNILERFSAQQFPDLHSELNLSSLELGDSALYFCASSGQMLTSPGELFFGEGSRLTVL.

The CDR3 loop is CASSQVQGNTQYF. The CDR3 nucleotides read TGTGCCAGCAGCCAGGTACAGGGAAATACGCAGTATTTT. V and J are TRBV4-2 and TRBJ2-3, with a possible D match to TRBD1 (6 bases). The CDR3 is 13 residues long. The germline gives CDR1 LGHNA, CDR2 YNFKEQ. The V end lost 3 bases, the J end lost 7 bases, and 11 bases lay between the germline ends.

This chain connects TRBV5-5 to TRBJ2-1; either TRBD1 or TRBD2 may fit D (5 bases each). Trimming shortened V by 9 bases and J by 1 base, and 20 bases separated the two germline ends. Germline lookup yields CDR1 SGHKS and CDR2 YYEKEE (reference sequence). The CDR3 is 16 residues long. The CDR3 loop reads CATGVLSGRSYNEQFF. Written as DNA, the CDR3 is TGTGCCACAGGAGTACTATCAGGGAGATCCTACAATGAGCAGTTCTTC. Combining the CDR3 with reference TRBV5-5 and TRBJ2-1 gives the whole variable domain DAGVTQSPTHLIKTRGQQVTLRCSPISGHKSVSWYQQVLGQGPQFIFQYYEKEERGRGNFPDRFSARQFPNYSSELNVNALLLGDSALYLCATGVLSGRSYNEQFFGPGTRLTVL.

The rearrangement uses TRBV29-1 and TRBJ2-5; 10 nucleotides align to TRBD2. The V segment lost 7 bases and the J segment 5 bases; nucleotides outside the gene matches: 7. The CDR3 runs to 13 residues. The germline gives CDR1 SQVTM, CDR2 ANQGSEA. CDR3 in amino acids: CSGDTAGGETQYF. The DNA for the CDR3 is TGCAGCGGTGATACAGCGGGAGGGGAGACCCAGTACTTC.

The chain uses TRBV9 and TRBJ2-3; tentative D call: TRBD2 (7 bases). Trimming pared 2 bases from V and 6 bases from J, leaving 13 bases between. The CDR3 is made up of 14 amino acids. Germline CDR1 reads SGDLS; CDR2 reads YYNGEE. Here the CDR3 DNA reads TGTGCCAGCAGCGTCGGCGGGGGCGGGGATACGCAGTATTTT. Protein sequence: CASSVGGGGDTQYF.

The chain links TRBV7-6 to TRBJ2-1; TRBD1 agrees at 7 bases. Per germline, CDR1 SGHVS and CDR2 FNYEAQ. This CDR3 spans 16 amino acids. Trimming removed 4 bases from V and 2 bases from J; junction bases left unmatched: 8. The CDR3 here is CASSSPDRAAYNEQFF. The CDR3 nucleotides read TGTGCCAGCAGCTCACCCGACAGGGCCGCCTACAATGAGCAGTTCTTC.

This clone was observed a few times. The CDR3 here is CASSQRTGANTEAFF. CDR3 in DNA: TGTGCCAGCAGCCAACGGACAGGGGCGAACACTGAAGCTTTCTTT. The rearrangement uses TRBV4-2 and TRBJ1-1; TRBD1 matches at 9 bases. The V gene's germline CDR1 is LGHNA and CDR2 YNFKEQ. The junction had 2 bases not matched to a gene; V was cut back by 2 bases and J by 1 base. The CDR3 extends over 15 amino acids.

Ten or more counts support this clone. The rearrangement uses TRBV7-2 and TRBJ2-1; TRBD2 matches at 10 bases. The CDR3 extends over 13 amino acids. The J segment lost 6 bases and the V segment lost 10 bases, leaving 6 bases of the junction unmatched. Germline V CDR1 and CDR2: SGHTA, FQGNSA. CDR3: CATERGGRNEQFF. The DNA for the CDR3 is TGTGCCACCGAGCGGGGGGGCCGCAATGAGCAGTTCTTC.

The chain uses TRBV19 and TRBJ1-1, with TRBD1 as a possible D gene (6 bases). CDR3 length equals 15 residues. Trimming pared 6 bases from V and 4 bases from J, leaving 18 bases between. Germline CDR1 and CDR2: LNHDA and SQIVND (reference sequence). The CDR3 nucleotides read TGTGCCAGTAGGTCACAGGGAGTAGGGATCACTGAAGCTTTCTTT. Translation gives CASRSQGVGITEAFF.

The CDR3 reads CASSFRLTETQYF. CDR3 in DNA: TGTGCCAGCAGCTTTAGACTGACGGAGACCCAGTACTTC. This rearrangement joins TRBV7-2 to TRBJ2-5; D is undetermined. This CDR3 region has 13 residues. V was cut by 3 bases and J by 5 bases, with 10 bases left in between. The V gene's germline CDR1 is SGHTA and CDR2 FQGNSA.

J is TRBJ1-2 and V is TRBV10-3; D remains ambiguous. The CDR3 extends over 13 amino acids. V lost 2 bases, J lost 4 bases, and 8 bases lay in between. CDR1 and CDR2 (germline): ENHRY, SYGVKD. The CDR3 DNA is TGTGCCATCAGTGAGCTCCTTTCCTATGGCTACACCTTC. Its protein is CAISELLSYGYTF.

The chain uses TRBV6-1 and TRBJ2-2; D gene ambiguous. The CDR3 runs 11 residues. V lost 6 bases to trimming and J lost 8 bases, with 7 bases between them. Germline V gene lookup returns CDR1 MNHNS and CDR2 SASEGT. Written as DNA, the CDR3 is TGTGCCAGCAGCGACGGGGGGGAGCTGTTTTTT. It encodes CASSDGGELFF.